One T cell receptor beta chain is described in this entry. This clonotype was counted ten times or more. Its antigen is unknown. No base quality values were provided; no much bigger clone lies one nucleotide off. From the cysteine up to the phenylalanine, the CDR3 has a length of 14 residues. Of the read, only the CDR3 DNA is kept; its 42 bases are in frame from base 1. Reading the germline V gene gives CDR1 MNHEY and CDR2 SVGAGI. After removal of 5 bases from V and 6 bases from J, the junction retains 4 bases not matched to a gene. The sample is drawn from a study of spatial heterogeneity in lung cancer (dated by TCRdb to between 2019 and 2020). For the wider study: More beta-chain than alpha-chain transcripts were consistently detected, likely reflecting higher beta-chain transcript abundance. In the raw uncorrected reads, each unique combination of TCR and UMI appeared more than ten times on average. In non-small cell lung cancer, the study made a quantitative comparison of TCR alpha and beta repertoires among multiple tumor regions, matched nontumor lung and blood. Nonsynonymous mutation counts, determined by whole-exome sequencing of tumor tissue, were related to features of the TCR repertoire. Both alpha and beta chains were TCR-sequenced in samples taken at surgery, namely 220 tumor regions, fewer than 85 matched nontumor lung samples and 55 to 60 PBMC samples. On the study overall, not on this receptor specifically: Additional single-cell paired TCR alpha and beta sequencing was considered necessary to confirm, at a functional level, the hypothesis that regional TCRs recognize regional mutations.

Library creation used 5' RACE. Instrument on record: NextSeq 500. The TCR library protocol attached a unique molecular identifier to each TCR cDNA molecule to allow correction of PCR and sequencing errors. The published analysis was carried out like this. TCR identification, UMI-based error correction and CDR3 extraction were performed with Decombinator tools. Expanded TCRs were defined as those above a frequency of 2 per 1,000, corresponding to the top 1% of the tumor frequency distribution. Renyi diversity was calculated using the R vegan package after each repertoire was subsampled 100 times to 5,000 TCRs. CDR3 similarity networks were built from amino acid triplet string-kernel similarity, with CDR3s being connected when pairwise similarity was above 0.82. The public sequencing data were trimmed at Q25 with fastp and processed into clonotypes with MiXCR by TCRdb, which kept only in-frame beta chains. When rows share a CDR3 protein, they turn into one entry using the most common DNA and genes. TCRdb's processing, not the authors', yielded these V and J calls. This sample lists fewer than 6,500 distinct CDR3 sequences; about an eighth were detected once. The top ten hold 15% to 20% of the sample.

The time point label on this specimen signifies: sample taken at primary tumor resection. TCR sequencing used whole RNA extracted from tumor and nontumor lung tissue, or from cryopreserved PBMC samples, without cell sorting. The donors were 65 to 90 patients from the lung TRACERx cohort who had early-stage, untreated non-small cell lung cancer. Only patients for whom sufficient RNA was available from at least two tumor regions were selected for TCR sequencing. Tumor and adjacent nontumor lung specimens were reviewed by a lung pathologist before selection. This clonotype originated in a male donor with early-stage non-small cell lung cancer. The material sequenced was normal lung tissue next to the tumor, taken at surgery. The rearrangement combines TRBV6-5 with TRBJ1-4; TRBD1 agrees with 9 junctional bases. The DNA is as follows: TGTGCCAGCAGTGGGACAGGGTGGGATGAAAAACTGTTTTTT. This is translated as CASSGTGWDEKLFF.